What follows are 28 T cell receptor beta chains derived from one specimen sequenced in a study of blood T cell repertoires in COVID-19. The table came from immunoSEQ multiplex PCR; TCRdb's copy has only in-frame clones and leaves some out. The sample shows about 240,000 clones, around 90% of them seen only once. Sequenced: PBMCs or T cells enriched from blood (not recorded which). The receptors were gathered from a woman in her twenties or thirties with acute COVID-19.

The rearrangement uses TRBV11-2 and TRBJ2-3; 9 positions match TRBD2. V lost 3 bases, J lost 2 bases, and 15 bases stayed unmatched. Germline V gene sequence: CDR1 SGHAT, CDR2 FQNNGV. There are 19 residues in the CDR3. In DNA, the CDR3 is TGTGCCAGCAGCTTTCAGTGGGGCGCGGGGGGGCCAATCACAGATACGCAGTATTTT. This translates into CASSFQWGAGGPITDTQYF. Variable domain in full (rest from reference TRBV11-2 and TRBJ2-3): EAGVAQSPRYKIIEKRQSVAFWCNPISGHATLYWYQQILGQGPKLLIQFQNNGVVDDSQLPKDRFSAERLKGVDSTLKIQPAKLEDSAVYLCASSFQWGAGGPITDTQYFGPGTRLTVL.

This clone appeared a single time. V and J are TRBV25-1 and TRBJ1-2, with D possibly matching TRBD1 (6 bases). CDR3 size: 14 residues. From germline, CDR1 is MGHDK and CDR2 SYGVNS. The V end lost 0 bases, the J end lost 6 bases, and 11 bases lay between the germline ends. The CDR3 DNA follows: TGTGCCAGCAGTGAATACACAGGGTATCATGGCTACACCTTC. It translates to CASSEYTGYHGYTF.

This chain joins TRBV19 and TRBJ1-2, with a possible D match to TRBD1 (6 bases). The ends were cut back, 5 bases at V and 0 bases at J, with 13 bases in the middle. The CDR3 is 15 residues long. The germline V gene encodes CDR1 LNHDA and CDR2 SQIVND (reference sequence). The chain's CDR3 is CASSGRTAPNYGYTF. The CDR3 nucleotides read TGTGCCAGTAGTGGACGGACAGCGCCTAACTATGGCTACACCTTC.

The CDR3 bases are TGCGCCAGCAGACTAAACGAAGGCATGAACACTGAAGCTTTCTTT. Translated: CASRLNEGMNTEAFF. V and J are TRBV4-1 and TRBJ1-1, with no clear D. The CDR3 sequence is 15 residues long. The V gene lost 6 bases and the J gene lost 0 bases, with 14 bases spanning the gap. The V gene's germline CDR1 is MGHRA and CDR2 YSYEKL.

This clone was seen more than once but under ten times. At one boundary the junction diverges from the germline segment, which might be a read error. The V call is TRBV5-4, the J call TRBJ1-1, with D possibly TRBD1 on 6 matching bases. The CDR3 spans 14 residues. CDR1 SGHNT and CDR2 YYREEE come from the germline V gene (reference sequence). CDR3 amino acids: CASSLMVGGLETFF. In nucleotides, the CDR3 is TGTGCCAGCAGCTTGATGGTTGGGGGCCTTGAAACTTTCTTT. Full variable domain (remainder filled in from reference TRBV5-4 and TRBJ1-1): ETGVTQSPTHLIKTRGQQVTLRCSSQSGHNTVSWYQQALGQGPQFIFQYYREEENGRGNFPPRFSGLQFPNYSSELNVNALELDDSALYLCASSLMVGGLETFFGQGTRLTVV.

The chain is built from TRBV3-1 (or the pseudogene TRBV3-2) and TRBJ2-3; D is undetermined. Germline V gene lookup returns CDR1 LGHDT and CDR2 YNNKEL (reference sequence). V was shortened by 5 bases and J by 4 bases, with 13 bases between the two germline ends. This CDR3 is built from 14 residues. CDR3 sequence reads: CASSSTLEPDTQYF. The CDR3 coding sequence is TGTGCCAGCAGCTCAACTCTAGAACCAGATACGCAGTATTTT.

V is TRBV4-1 and J is TRBJ1-3; D is perhaps TRBD1 (5 bases). The CDR3 extends over 13 amino acids. CDR1 and CDR2 from the germline V gene are MGHRA and YSYEKL. V lost 0 bases and J 9 bases, leaving 9 bases between the germline ends. CDR3 residues: CASSQDGGVTIYF. The CDR3 DNA sequence: TGCGCCAGCAGCCAAGATGGAGGGGTCACCATATATTTT.

As regards this clone: This CDR3 is also generated by other DNA sequences in the sample. The chain uses TRBV5-1 and TRBJ1-3; D gene uncertain. The CDR3 is 14 residues long. V was cut by 0 bases and J by 0 bases, with 4 bases left in between. The V gene's germline CDR1 is SGHRS and CDR2 YFSETQ. Written as DNA, the CDR3 is TGCGCCAGCAGCTTGGATAGCTCTGGAAACACCATATATTTT. Encoded protein: CASSLDSSGNTIYF.

This clone was observed a single time. CDR3 in amino acids: CASSIGARGTYEQYF. The CDR3 region has the DNA TGTGCCAGTAGTATTGGTGCCAGGGGGACCTACGAGCAGTACTTC. J is TRBJ2-7 and V is TRBV19; 7 bases are a match to TRBD1. The CDR3 is made up of 15 amino acids. The V gene end was trimmed by 3 bases and the J gene end by 2 bases; junction bases not matched to a gene: 7. Germline V lookup: CDR1 LNHDA, CDR2 SQIVND (reference sequence).

The V gene is TRBV12-5, the J gene TRBJ1-1, with unresolved D. CDR3 size: 14 residues. The V end lost 0 bases, the J end lost 1 base, and 6 bases lay between the germline ends. Germline V CDR1 and CDR2: LGHNT, FRNRAP. CDR3 nucleotide sequence: TGTGCTAGTGGTTTGGTCGGGTCGAACACTGAAGCTTTCTTT. Translation: CASGLVGSNTEAFF.

J is TRBJ2-1 and V is TRBV27; TRBD2 might be the D (6 bases). Germline loops: CDR1 MNHEY, CDR2 SMNVEV (reference sequence). The CDR3 extends over 14 amino acids. V lost 6 bases and J 5 bases, leaving 14 bases between the germline ends. CDR3 coding DNA: TGTGCCAGCAGGTGGAGGGAGGAACACAATGAGCAGTTCTTC. Translating it yields CASRWREEHNEQFF.

A note on this clone: Other DNA sequences from this sample encode an identical CDR3 as well. The chain uses TRBV11-3 and TRBJ2-1, with unresolved D. CDR1 is SGHNT, CDR2 YENEEA, per germline. V was shortened by 1 base and J by 7 bases, with 5 bases between the two germline ends. The length of the CDR3 is 12 residues. The CDR3 sequence is CASSLAGNEQFF. The CDR3 DNA reads TGTGCCAGCAGCTTAGCAGGAAATGAGCAGTTCTTC.

This rearrangement joins TRBV7-9 to TRBJ1-6; D is uncertain. Germline CDR1 reads SEHNR; CDR2 reads FQNEAQ (reference sequence). This CDR3 spans 13 amino acids. Trimming left V 2 bases short and J 12 bases short, with 11 bases between. The CDR3: CASSLRSAGPLHF. The CDR3 region has the DNA TGTGCCAGCAGCTTACGTTCCGCCGGACCCCTCCACTTT.

The chain recombines TRBV4-3 with TRBJ2-7, with 9 positions matching TRBD1. This CDR3 has 16 residues. CDR1 is LGHNA, CDR2 YSLEER, per germline. V shed 0 bases and J 0 bases; nucleotides not matched to a gene: 3. CDR3 loop: CASSQDGTGRSYEQYF. In DNA form, the CDR3 reads TGCGCCAGCAGCCAAGATGGGACAGGGCGCTCCTACGAGCAGTACTTC.

The V call is TRBV15, the J call TRBJ1-2; D is ambiguous. V lost 0 bases and J lost 8, with 10 bases in between. The CDR3 loop spans 13 amino acids. Germline V gives CDR1 LNHNV, CDR2 YYDKDF (reference sequence). CDR3 protein: CATSRDEQKGYTF. CDR3 in DNA: TGTGCCACCAGCAGAGACGAACAAAAAGGCTACACCTTC.

The chain recombines TRBV30 with TRBJ1-5; 7 bases match TRBD1. After removal of 2 bases from V and 4 bases from J, the junction contained 5 bases not matched to a gene. There are 14 residues in the CDR3. Germline V gene data show CDR1 as GTSNPN and CDR2 as SVGIG (reference sequence). The DNA of the CDR3 is TGTGCCTGGAGTTGGTCCAGGGGGAATCAGCCCCAGCATTTT. This encodes CAWSWSRGNQPQHF.

This chain links TRBV19 with TRBJ1-2, with 10 bases lining up with TRBD1. Unmatched junction bases numbered 5, after V lost 2 bases and J lost 2 bases. This CDR3 is 16 amino acids long. Germline V gene sequence: CDR1 LNHDA, CDR2 SQIVND (reference sequence). The CDR3 nucleotides read TGTGCCAGTAGTATACAACTGACAGGGGGCAACTATGGCTACACCTTC. This translates into CASSIQLTGGNYGYTF. Filled out from reference TRBV19 and TRBJ1-2, the complete variable domain reads DGGITQSPKYLFRKEGQNVTLSCEQNLNHDAMYWYRQDPGQGLRLIYYSQIVNDFQKGDIAEGYSVSREKKESFPLTVTSAQKNPTAFYLCASSIQLTGGNYGYTFGSGTRLTVV.

This clone was picked up a small number of times. The chain joins TRBV7-9 to TRBJ2-2; 8 bases are a match to TRBD2. Germline V lookup: CDR1 SEHNR, CDR2 FQNEAQ (reference sequence). The CDR3 sequence is 16 residues long. The V gene end was trimmed by 2 bases and the J gene end by 1 base; junction bases not matched to a gene: 3. CDR3: CASSLLTSGNTGELFF. The CDR3 DNA reads TGTGCCAGCAGCTTATTAACTAGCGGGAACACCGGGGAGCTGTTTTTT.

The genes are TRBV6-5 and TRBJ1-1; D remains unclear. Trimming took off 0 bases at V and 4 bases at J, with 12 bases between the two ends. Germline V gene data show CDR1 as MNHEY and CDR2 as SVGAGI. The CDR3 length is 15 residues. In DNA, the CDR3 is TGTGCCAGCAGTTACTCGTGGCAACCGCCCACTGAAGCTTTCTTT. As protein: CASSYSWQPPTEAFF.

This clone appeared a few times. The rearrangement joins TRBV2 to TRBJ1-3; TRBD1 might be the D (6 bases). V gave up 2 bases and J gave up 4 bases, with 24 bases separating them. The CDR3 runs to 19 residues. The germline CDR1 and CDR2 sequences are SNHLY and FYNNEI. In DNA form, the CDR3 reads TGTGCCAGCAGTGAAAACTCACCTAGTAGGACAGCGCTCGGAAACACCATATATTTT. Encoded protein: CASSENSPSRTALGNTIYF.

This chain links TRBV11-3 with TRBJ2-7; 10 bases are a match to TRBD1. The CDR3 extends over 15 amino acids. Germline values: CDR1 SGHNT, CDR2 YENEEA. The V segment lost 5 bases and the J segment 2 bases; nucleotides outside the gene matches: 6. This CDR3 is CASSPGQGQAYEQYF. The CDR3 DNA reads as TGTGCCAGCAGCCCGGGACAGGGGCAAGCCTACGAGCAGTACTTC.

The rearrangement uses TRBV7-8 and TRBJ2-2, with unresolved D. The CDR3 has 12 residues. V was pared by 5 bases and J by 7 bases, with 8 bases between. Germline CDR1 reads SGHVS; CDR2 reads FQNEAQ. CDR3 nucleotides: TGTGCCAGCAGCCACTACGGCGGGGAGCTGTTTTTT. Its translation: CASSHYGGELFF.

On this clone itself: Other DNA sequences of this sample code for an identical CDR3. The chain joins TRBV7-2 to TRBJ2-1; 8 nucleotides align to TRBD2. V trimming: 1 base; J trimming: 1 base; junction bases outside the gene matches: 0. Germline lookup yields CDR1 SGHTA and CDR2 FQGNSA. There are 15 residues in the CDR3. CDR3 residues: CASSLGLASYNEQFF. DNA for the CDR3: TGTGCCAGCAGCTTAGGACTAGCGTCCTACAATGAGCAGTTCTTC.

The genes are TRBV19 and TRBJ1-5, with TRBD1 identical over 10 bases. The germline CDR1 and CDR2 sequences are LNHDA and SQIVND (reference sequence). Trimming removed 4 bases from V and 6 bases from J; junction bases left unmatched: 6. This CDR3 is 15 amino acids long. CDR3 coding DNA: TGTGCCAGTAGTACCAGGACAGGGGGAAGTCAGCCCCAGCATTTT. This translates into CASSTRTGGSQPQHF.

The V call is TRBV11-2, the J call TRBJ1-1; D gene uncertain. The length of the CDR3 is 14 residues. V lost 1 base, J lost 3 bases, and 9 bases lay in between. Germline V lookup: CDR1 SGHAT, CDR2 FQNNGV. CDR3 DNA sequence: TGTGCCAGCAGCTTAGCTGCCCCGGACACTGAAGCTTTCTTT. Protein: CASSLAAPDTEAFF.

CDR3: CASMQRGPDTQYF. The DNA of the CDR3 is TGTGCCAGCATGCAGCGGGGACCAGATACGCAGTATTTT. The chain joins TRBV6-5 to TRBJ2-3, with 7 bases fitting TRBD2. The CDR3 spans 13 residues. Germline V gene lookup returns CDR1 MNHEY and CDR2 SVGAGI. The trim removed 7 bases at V and 4 bases at J, leaving 5 bases unmatched.

The rearrangement uses TRBV7-2 and TRBJ1-4; D is perhaps TRBD1 (6 bases). The CDR3 loop spans 15 amino acids. Germline V lookup: CDR1 SGHTA, CDR2 FQGNSA. The germline V and J ends were trimmed by 2 bases and 5 bases, with 12 bases remaining between them. CDR3 protein: CASSLYGDKNEKLFF. The CDR3 DNA follows: TGTGCCAGCAGCTTATACGGGGACAAGAATGAAAAACTGTTTTTT.

This chain connects TRBV6-5 to TRBJ1-4; TRBD1 matches 7 bases. Losses at the gene ends were 5 bases for V and 3 bases for J; bases not matched to a gene: 6. The V gene's germline CDR1 is MNHEY and CDR2 SVGAGI. The CDR3 has 15 residues. CDR3 sequence: CASSPTGASNEKLFF. CDR3 nucleotides: TGTGCCAGCAGTCCTACAGGGGCCTCTAATGAAAAACTGTTTTTT.